This T cell receptor (beta chain) was found in a study of T-cell reconstitution after alpha-beta-depleted transplantation in children. Whole-study findings and limits: About two months after transplant, alpha-beta T cells reportedly came from several hundred expanded graft clones. TCRbeta diversity was high at day 60 in some patients (a result of surviving recipient T cells and thymic progenitors). Newly produced T cells mostly provided counts and TCRbeta diversity after one year, as hyperexpanded clones declined.

Unique molecular identifiers were incorporated during preparation of the TCRbeta library. Each CDR3 protein gets one entry after TCRdb re-called the PCR reads with MiXCR. Of fewer than 1 million distinct CDR3 sequences listed, about 15% are singletons. There are 12 residues in the CDR3. Germline V gene data show CDR1 as DFQATT and CDR2 as SNEGSKA (reference sequence). The V end lost 6 bases, the J end lost 7 bases, and 16 bases lay between the germline ends. Points on this clonotype: Its antigen is not identified.

The chain carries TRBV20-1 and TRBJ2-7, with D perhaps TRBD1 (6 bases). This sequence was found in a male patient between 10 and 17 years old who had a stem cell transplant for acute lymphoblastic leukemia, so the T cells may come from the graft donor. The input for sequencing was PBMCs, mostly from graft donor cells, taken 360 days after TCRalphabeta/CD19-depleted stem cell transplant. CDR3 protein: CSAAWERGEQYF. The CDR3 region has the DNA TGCAGTGCCGCTTGGGAGAGGGGGGAGCAGTACTTC.